This T cell receptor (beta chain) appears in the sequencing data of a study of T cells in Graves' hyperthyroidism and ophthalmopathy. Study-wide results and limits: Ophthalmopathy and stable hyperthyroidism were separated by a 13 V-J model.

This clonotype was seen ten or more times. Its antigen is undetermined. Hyperthyroidism was newly diagnosed in patients aged 18 to 65 (duration under 2 months). Clinical symptoms, serum thyroxine and TRAb, thyroid ultrasound and orbital computed tomography were used for the diagnoses. Germline loops: CDR1 MDHEN, CDR2 SYDVKM. Trimming removed 2 bases at V and 4 bases at J, with 14 bases between. The CDR3 contains 16 residues. Template material for amplifying TCR beta CDR3 regions consisted of RNA transcripts. Primed by the HTBI set, a first-round RT-PCR was run on the TCR CDR3. TCRdb itself ran the multiplex PCR reads through MiXCR, one entry per CDR3 protein. Among under 300,000 distinct CDR3 sequences listed, roughly 13% were seen once.

This chain joins TRBV28 and TRBJ2-2; D may be TRBD1 (6 bases). Sequenced input: blood. The sequence was collected from a woman aged 40 to 50 with Graves' hyperthyroidism. CDR3 in amino acids: CASSLGTPLGTGELFF. CDR3 bases: TGTGCCAGCAGTTTAGGGACACCCCTCGGCACCGGGGAGCTGTTTTTT.